This TCR beta chain was sequenced during a study of T cell changes during pregnancy in multiple sclerosis (dated by TCRdb to the late 2010s). As for the study more broadly: The study looked at changes in the T cell repertoire across pregnancy in women with multiple sclerosis.

The library came from the immunoSEQ multiplex PCR assay. Held by TCRdb, this immuneACCESS table contains in-frame sequences only and omits some clones. Under half of the omission traces to an unresolved V gene where checked; the cause of the rest is unknown. The sample table lists about 75,000 clones, roughly 90% of them with a count of one. About 0.9% of the sample belongs to the ten largest clones. The germline V gene (reference sequence) sets CDR1 to MNHEY and CDR2 to SMNVEV. Clipping removes 5 bases from V and 3 bases from J, with 6 as the unmatched junction base count. Including cysteine and phenylalanine, the CDR3 has 15 amino acids. Kept here is only the CDR3 DNA, which spans 45 bases and is read in frame from base 1. With respect to this clone: The specificity of this receptor is unknown. Base qualities were left out, and no much larger clone turns up one base away.

The sample here was peripheral blood, taken in the first trimester of pregnancy. The clonotype originates from a female donor in good health, enrolled as a control in a pregnancy study. This chain is built from TRBV27 and TRBJ2-7; TRBD1 aligns with 11 central bases. The DNA sequence is TGTGCCAGCAGTCCGGGACAGGGGGGGATCTACGAGCAGTACTTC. Translated, it gives CASSPGQGGIYEQYF.